Below are 3 T cell receptor beta chains sequenced from a single sample in a study of long-term antiretroviral therapy in people with HIV. The libraries were made with immunoSEQ v3.0 at survey level. Profiling relied on immunoSEQ multiplex PCR, and the TCRdb table lists in-frame clones only, not all of them. The data show some 33,000 clones, over 70% seen once. The source material was unsorted PBMCs, sampled 0.6 years after starting antiretroviral therapy. These receptor sequences come from a man aged 18 to 29 with HIV.

The chain combines TRBV6-6 with TRBJ1-5, with D uncertain. V was cut by 6 bases and J by 3 bases, with 3 bases left in between. CDR3 length: 11 residues. Germline loops: CDR1 MNHNY, CDR2 SVGAGI (reference sequence). Here the CDR3 reads CASRTNQPQHF. CDR3 nucleotide sequence: TGTGCCAGCAGGACCAATCAGCCCCAGCATTTT.

J is TRBJ2-6 and V is TRBV5-1, with 7 nucleotides matching TRBD2. Per the germline V gene, CDR1 is SGHRS and CDR2 is YFSETQ. This CDR3 spans 16 amino acids. The ends lost 6 bases at V and 0 bases at J; junction bases unmatched: 6. The CDR3 nucleotides are TGCGCCAGCAAGTTAGCGGGCTCCTCTGGGGCCAACGTCCTGACTTTC. It encodes CASKLAGSSGANVLTF.

The chain has TRBV28 and TRBJ1-5; D perhaps matches TRBD1 (6 bases). V lost 6 bases, J lost 1 base, and 19 bases lay in between. This CDR3 is built from 17 residues. Germline lookup yields CDR1 MDHEN and CDR2 SYDVKM. This CDR3 is CASRPTRGVGSNQPQHF. CDR3 coding DNA: TGTGCCAGCAGGCCGACAAGGGGGGTAGGCAGCAATCAGCCCCAGCATTTT.